Shown below are 11 T cell receptor beta chains from a single sample sequenced in a study of post-analysis software for immune sequencing data. Their target antigens are unknown. Study results and caveats: Elevated frequency relative to controls characterized roughly five TRBV segments in patients, TRBV5-6, TRBV5-1 and TRBV20-1 among them.

TCR beta libraries were prepared from cDNA with unique molecular identifiers. TCRdb re-called the PCR reads with MiXCR, one entry per CDR3 protein. This table holds roughly 700,000 distinct CDR3 sequences, 25% to 30% found once. The specimen was blood. These receptors were taken from a girl aged 5-17 years with multiple sclerosis.

The chain recombines TRBV6-1 with TRBJ2-3, with 7 bases matching TRBD2. The CDR3 is 14 amino acids. V trimming: 4 bases; J trimming: 1 base; junction bases outside the gene matches: 2. Germline V gene data show CDR1 as MNHNS and CDR2 as SASEGT. In DNA, the CDR3 is TGTGCCAGCAGTGGGACTAGAGGCACAGATACGCAGTATTTT. This translates into CASSGTRGTDTQYF.

This clonotype was counted many times. V is TRBV27 and J is TRBJ2-7, with a possible D match to TRBD2 (6 bases). V lost 5 bases to trimming and J lost 7 bases, with 18 bases between them. The CDR3 covers 14 residues. Germline V gene sequence: CDR1 MNHEY, CDR2 SMNVEV (reference sequence). The CDR3 sequence: CASSPRRVGGEQYF. CDR3 DNA sequence: TGTGCCAGCAGTCCCCGGAGGGTTGGAGGGGAGCAGTACTTC.

This rearrangement joins TRBV3-1 to TRBJ2-3, with TRBD2 identical over 12 bases. Germline lookup yields CDR1 LGHDT and CDR2 YNNKEL (reference sequence). This CDR3 is built from 18 residues. The trim removed 5 bases at V and 5 bases at J, leaving 14 bases unmatched. The CDR3 sequence: CASSLLTSGSQGGDTQYF. CDR3 DNA: TGTGCCAGCAGCTTGCTGACTAGCGGGAGCCAAGGGGGAGATACGCAGTATTTT.

This clonotype was observed at least ten times. A junction end diverges from the germline sequence, so it may reflect a read error. The chain employs TRBV5-1 and TRBJ2-6, with TRBD1 matching 7 bases. The CDR3 consists of 16 residues. Germline CDR1 is SGHRS and CDR2 is YFSETQ. CDR3 sequence reads: CASSLGTASGANVLTF. The CDR3 nucleotides are TGTGCCAGCAGCCTGGGGACAGCCTCTGGGGCCAACGTCCTGACTTTC.

This rearrangement joins TRBV29-1 to TRBJ2-7; D is perhaps TRBD2 (5 bases). TRBJ2-5 matches the DNA end more closely, so the J call is doubtful. Germline V gives CDR1 SQVTM, CDR2 ANQGSEA. This CDR3 is 12 amino acids long. The CDR3 DNA follows: TGCAGCGTTGGAGGGATATGGGAGACCCAGTACTTC. Translating gives CSVGGIWETQYF.

This clonotype was found a few times. The chain is built from TRBV15 and TRBJ1-4; tentatively, D is TRBD1 (6 bases). Germline V gene data show CDR1 as LNHNV and CDR2 as YYDKDF (reference sequence). The V end lost 1 base, the J end lost 3 bases, and 9 bases lay between the germline ends. The CDR3 contains 15 residues. The CDR3 DNA reads TGTGCCACCAGCAGAGTTAAGGGGGCTAATGAAAAACTGTTTTTT. Encoded protein: CATSRVKGANEKLFF.

This clonotype turned up a few times. The chain carries TRBV20-1 and TRBJ2-7, with 8 positions matching TRBD2. The J segment lost 5 bases and the V segment lost 0 bases, leaving 12 bases of the junction unmatched. This CDR3 region has 16 residues. Germline CDR1 DFQATT, CDR2 SNEGSKA (reference sequence). CDR3 bases: TGCAGTGCTAGAGACCCGGCCGGCGGGAGGTTCCACGAGCAGTACTTC. Amino acid sequence: CSARDPAGGRFHEQYF.

As concerns this clonotype: Given a much more abundant clone one base away, this may be a read error. This chain uses TRBV29-1 with TRBJ2-1, with 8 bases identical to TRBD2. The CDR3 length is 13 residues. Germline assignment: CDR1 SQVTM and CDR2 ANQGSEA. Trimming took 8 bases from V and 3 from J; bases not matched to a gene: 6. DNA for the CDR3: TGCAGCATTCCCGGGACTAGCTACAATGAGCAGTTCTTC. Translating gives CSIPGTSYNEQFF.

The chain is built from TRBV28 and TRBJ2-7; D is uncertain. Trimming took off 5 bases at V and 0 bases at J, with 17 bases between the two ends. The CDR3 runs 16 residues. Looked up from germline, CDR1 is MDHEN and CDR2 is SYDVKM. CDR3 protein: CASSHPVLGFSYEQYF. As DNA, the CDR3 is TGTGCCAGCAGTCACCCGGTGTTGGGGTTCTCCTACGAGCAGTACTTC.

This clonotype was counted between two and nine times. The chain recombines TRBV12-3 or TRBV12-4 with TRBJ1-5; TRBD1 is a possible D gene (6 bases). V dropped 1 base and J dropped 7 bases, with 11 bases sitting between them. This CDR3 has 14 amino acids. CDR3 amino acids: CASSLEGVRQPQHF. The CDR3 nucleotides are TGTGCCAGCAGTTTAGAGGGGGTAAGGCAGCCCCAGCATTTT.

V gene TRBV7-9 combines with J gene TRBJ1-1; the D gene is possibly TRBD1 (5 bases). V was trimmed by 5 bases and J by 0 bases, leaving 13 bases between them. CDR1 is SEHNR, CDR2 FQNEAQ, per germline (reference sequence). The length of the CDR3 is 15 residues. CDR3 coding DNA: TGTGCCAGCAGCCGACCCGGGGCAGTGAACACTGAAGCTTTCTTT. This gives the protein CASSRPGAVNTEAFF. The variable domain in full, completed from reference TRBV7-9 and TRBJ1-1, reads DTGVSQNPRHKITKRGQNVTFRCDPISEHNRLYWYRQTLGQGPEFLTYFQNEAQLEKSRLLSDRFSAERPKGSFSTLEIQRTEQGDSAMYLCASSRPGAVNTEAFFGQGTRLTVV.